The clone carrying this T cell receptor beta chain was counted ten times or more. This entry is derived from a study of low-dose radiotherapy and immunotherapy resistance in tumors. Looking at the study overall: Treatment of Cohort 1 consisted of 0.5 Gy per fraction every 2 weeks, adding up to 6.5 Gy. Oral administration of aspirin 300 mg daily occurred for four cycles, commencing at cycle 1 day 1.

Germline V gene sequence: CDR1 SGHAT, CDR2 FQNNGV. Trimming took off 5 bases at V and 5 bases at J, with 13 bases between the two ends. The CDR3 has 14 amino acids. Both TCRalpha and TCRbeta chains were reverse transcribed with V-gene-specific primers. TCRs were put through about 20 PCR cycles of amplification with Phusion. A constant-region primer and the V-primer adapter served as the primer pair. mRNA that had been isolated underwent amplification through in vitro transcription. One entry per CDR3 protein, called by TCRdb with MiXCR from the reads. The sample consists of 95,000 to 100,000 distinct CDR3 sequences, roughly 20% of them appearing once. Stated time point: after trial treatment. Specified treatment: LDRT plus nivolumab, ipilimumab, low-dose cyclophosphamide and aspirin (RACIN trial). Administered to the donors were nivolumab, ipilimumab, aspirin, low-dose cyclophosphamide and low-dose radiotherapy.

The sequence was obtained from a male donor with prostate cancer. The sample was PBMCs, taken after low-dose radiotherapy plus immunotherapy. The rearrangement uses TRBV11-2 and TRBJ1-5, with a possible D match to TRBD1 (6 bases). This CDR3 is CASSPTRGDQPQHF. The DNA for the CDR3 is TGTGCCAGCAGCCCGACCAGGGGCGATCAGCCCCAGCATTTT.